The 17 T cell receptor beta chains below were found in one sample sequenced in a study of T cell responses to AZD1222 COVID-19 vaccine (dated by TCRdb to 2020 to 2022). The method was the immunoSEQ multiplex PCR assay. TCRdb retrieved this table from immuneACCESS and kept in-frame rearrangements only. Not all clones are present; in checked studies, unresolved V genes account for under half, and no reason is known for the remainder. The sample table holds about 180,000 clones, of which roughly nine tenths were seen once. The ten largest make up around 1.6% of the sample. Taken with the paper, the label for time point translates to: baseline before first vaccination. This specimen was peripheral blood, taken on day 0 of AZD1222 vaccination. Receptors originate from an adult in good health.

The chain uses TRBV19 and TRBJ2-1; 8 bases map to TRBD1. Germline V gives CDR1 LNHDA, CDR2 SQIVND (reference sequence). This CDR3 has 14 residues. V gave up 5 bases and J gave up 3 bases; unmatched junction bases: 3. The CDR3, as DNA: TGTGCCAGTAGTCCAGGGGGCGACTACAATGAGCAGTTCTTC. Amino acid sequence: CASSPGGDYNEQFF.

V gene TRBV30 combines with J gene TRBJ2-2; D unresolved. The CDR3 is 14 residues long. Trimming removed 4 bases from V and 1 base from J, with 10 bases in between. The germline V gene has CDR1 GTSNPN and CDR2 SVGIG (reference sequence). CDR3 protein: CAWTPPQNTGELFF. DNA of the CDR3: TGTGCCTGGACCCCCCCGCAGAACACCGGGGAGCTGTTTTTT.

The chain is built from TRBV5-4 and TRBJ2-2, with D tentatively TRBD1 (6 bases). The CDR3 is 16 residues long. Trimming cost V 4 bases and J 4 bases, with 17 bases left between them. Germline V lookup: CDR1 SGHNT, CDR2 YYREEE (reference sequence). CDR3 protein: CASSPGGTGFTGELFF. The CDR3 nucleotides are TGTGCCAGCAGCCCTGGGGGCACGGGGTTCACCGGGGAGCTGTTTTTT.

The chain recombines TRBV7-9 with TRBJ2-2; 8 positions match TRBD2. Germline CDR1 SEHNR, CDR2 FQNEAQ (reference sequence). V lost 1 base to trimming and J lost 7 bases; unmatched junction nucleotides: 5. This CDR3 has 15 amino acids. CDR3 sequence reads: CASSLVGRAGGELFF. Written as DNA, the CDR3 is TGTGCCAGCAGCTTAGTCGGGAGGGCCGGCGGGGAGCTGTTTTTT.

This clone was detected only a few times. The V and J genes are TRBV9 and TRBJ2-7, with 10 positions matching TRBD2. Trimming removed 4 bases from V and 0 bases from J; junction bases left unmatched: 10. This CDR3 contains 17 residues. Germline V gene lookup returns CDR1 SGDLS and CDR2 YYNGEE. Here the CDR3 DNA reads TGTGCCAGCAGCCCACGAACTAGCGGGATATACTCCTACGAGCAGTACGTC. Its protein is CASSPRTSGIYSYEQYV.

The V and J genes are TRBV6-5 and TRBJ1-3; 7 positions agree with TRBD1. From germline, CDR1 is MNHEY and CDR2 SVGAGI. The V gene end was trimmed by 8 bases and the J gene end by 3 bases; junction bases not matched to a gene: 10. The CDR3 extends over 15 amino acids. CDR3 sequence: CASGSRGRSGNTIYF. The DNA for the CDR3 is TGTGCCAGCGGGTCAAGGGGGCGGAGTGGAAACACCATATATTTT.

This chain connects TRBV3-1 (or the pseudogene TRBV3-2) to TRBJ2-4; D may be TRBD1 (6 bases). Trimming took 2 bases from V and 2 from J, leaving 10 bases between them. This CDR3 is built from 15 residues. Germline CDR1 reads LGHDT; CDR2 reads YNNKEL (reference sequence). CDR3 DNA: TGTGCCAGCAGCCAATCAGGGGCCACCAAAAACATTCAGTACTTC. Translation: CASSQSGATKNIQYF.

The CDR3 here is CAATQAGGNSPLHF. CDR3 in DNA: TGTGCCGCAACCCAGGCGGGGGGGAATTCACCCCTCCACTTT. The rearrangement uses TRBV10-3 and TRBJ1-6; D perhaps matches TRBD1 (5 bases). CDR1 ENHRY and CDR2 SYGVKD come from the germline V gene. The CDR3 totals 14 residues. V gave up 11 bases and J gave up 7 bases, with 18 bases separating them.

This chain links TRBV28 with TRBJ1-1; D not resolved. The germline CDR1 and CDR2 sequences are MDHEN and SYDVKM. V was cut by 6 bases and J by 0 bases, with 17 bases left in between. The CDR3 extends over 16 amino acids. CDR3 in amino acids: CASRLQPGRMNTEAFF. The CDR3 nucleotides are TGTGCCAGCAGGCTGCAGCCGGGCCGCATGAACACTGAAGCTTTCTTT.

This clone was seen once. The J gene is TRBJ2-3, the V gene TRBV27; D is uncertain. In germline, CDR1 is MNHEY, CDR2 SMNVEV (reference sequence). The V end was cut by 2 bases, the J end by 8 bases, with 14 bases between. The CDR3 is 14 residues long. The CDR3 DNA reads TGTGCCAGCAGTTTAAGCCTTGGGTTGGGTACGCAGTATTTT. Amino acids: CASSLSLGLGTQYF.

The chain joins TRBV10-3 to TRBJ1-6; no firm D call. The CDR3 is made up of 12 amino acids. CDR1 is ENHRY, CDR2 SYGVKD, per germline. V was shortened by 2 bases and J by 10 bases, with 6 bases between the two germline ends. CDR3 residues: CAISEQRSPLHF. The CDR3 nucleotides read TGTGCCATCAGTGAGCAAAGGTCACCCCTCCACTTT.

The CDR3 region has the DNA TGTGCCAGCAGCTTAGGGCCTACCCATCAGCCCCAGCATTTT. It is translated as CASSLGPTHQPQHF. The chain is built from TRBV11-2 and TRBJ1-5; D is unclear. This CDR3 contains 14 residues. V dropped 1 base and J dropped 5 bases, with 9 bases sitting between them. CDR1 and CDR2 (germline): SGHAT, FQNNGV.

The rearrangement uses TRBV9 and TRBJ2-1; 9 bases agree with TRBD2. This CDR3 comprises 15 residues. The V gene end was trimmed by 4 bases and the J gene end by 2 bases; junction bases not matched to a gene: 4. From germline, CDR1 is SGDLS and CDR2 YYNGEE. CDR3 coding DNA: TGTGCCAGCAGCTCTCAGCGGGGGGCCTACAATGAGCAGTTCTTC. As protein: CASSSQRGAYNEQFF.

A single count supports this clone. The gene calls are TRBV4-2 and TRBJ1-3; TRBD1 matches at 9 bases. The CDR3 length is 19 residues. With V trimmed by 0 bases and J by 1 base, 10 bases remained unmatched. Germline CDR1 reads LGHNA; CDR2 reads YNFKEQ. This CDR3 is CASSQDSGQGRGSGNTIYF. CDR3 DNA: TGTGCCAGCAGCCAAGATTCGGGACAGGGAAGAGGGTCTGGAAACACCATATATTTT.

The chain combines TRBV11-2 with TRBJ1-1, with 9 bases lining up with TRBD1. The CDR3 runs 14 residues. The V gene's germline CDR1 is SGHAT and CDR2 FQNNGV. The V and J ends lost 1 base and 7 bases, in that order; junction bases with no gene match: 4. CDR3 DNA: TGTGCCAGCAGCTTAGTACAGGGGGCAGGTGAAGCTTTCTTT. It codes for CASSLVQGAGEAFF.

CDR3 sequence (DNA): TGTGCCAGCAGCCAAAGGACTAGCGGGACGGGCGAGCAGTACTTC. It encodes CASSQRTSGTGEQYF. The chain is built from TRBV7-2 and TRBJ2-7, with 12 bases that match TRBD2. This CDR3 is 15 amino acids long. V gave up 5 bases and J gave up 6 bases; unmatched junction bases: 8. CDR1 and CDR2 from the germline V gene are SGHTA and FQGNSA.

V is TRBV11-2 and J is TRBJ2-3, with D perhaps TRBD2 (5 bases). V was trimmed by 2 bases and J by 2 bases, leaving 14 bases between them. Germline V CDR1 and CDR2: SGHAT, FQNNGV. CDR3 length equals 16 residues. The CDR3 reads CASSLKRQRYTDTQYF. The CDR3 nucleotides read TGTGCCAGCAGCTTAAAGCGTCAGCGGTACACAGATACGCAGTATTTT.